The 20 T cell receptor beta chains below all came from one sample that was sequenced in a study of blood T cell repertoires in COVID-19. TCRdb's copy holds only in-frame clones and misses some; the assay was immunoSEQ multiplex PCR. The sample yields some 200,000 clones, roughly 90% seen once. Material: PBMCs or T cells enriched from blood (not recorded which). The receptors shown here come from a man younger than 30 with acute COVID-19.

V is TRBV3-1 (or the pseudogene TRBV3-2) and J is TRBJ2-5, with D perhaps TRBD2 (6 bases). V lost 0 bases, J lost 0 bases, and 8 bases lay in between. Looked up from germline, CDR1 is LGHDT and CDR2 is YNNKEL (reference sequence). The CDR3 spans 15 residues. DNA of the CDR3: TGTGCCAGCAGCCAAGATGGAGGGGACCAAGAGACCCAGTACTTC. Translating gives CASSQDGGDQETQYF.

The chain couples TRBV6-1 to TRBJ1-5; a weak D match, TRBD1 (6 bases). CDR3 length equals 18 residues. Per the germline V gene, CDR1 is MNHNS and CDR2 is SASEGT. Trimming removed 2 bases from V and 0 bases from J, with 17 bases in between. CDR3 DNA: TGTGCCAGCAGTGAAAGAGGGGACACCCTTTATAGCAATCAGCCCCAGCATTTT. Its protein product is CASSERGDTLYSNQPQHF.

J is TRBJ2-1 and V is TRBV7-9, with 7 bases fitting TRBD2. V lost 1 base to trimming and J lost 12 bases; unmatched junction nucleotides: 6. CDR1 and CDR2 from the germline V gene are SEHNR and FQNEAQ (reference sequence). The CDR3 runs 13 residues. In DNA, the CDR3 is TGTGCCAGCAGCTTAGATGCTAGCGGTTGGCAGTTCTTC. It codes for CASSLDASGWQFF.

This clone was seen more than once but under ten times. This chain uses TRBV3-1 (or the pseudogene TRBV3-2) with TRBJ1-2; no definite D call. The CDR3 runs 16 residues. V was trimmed by 4 bases and J by 5 bases, leaving 20 bases between them. Germline V gene data show CDR1 as LGHDT and CDR2 as YNNKEL (reference sequence). The CDR3 DNA sequence: TGTGCCAGCAGCCCGTACTCAGGAGGGAGAGGATATGGCTACACCTTC. It translates to CASSPYSGGRGYGYTF.

The chain combines TRBV6-5 with TRBJ2-2; TRBD1 matches 9 bases. CDR1 is MNHEY and CDR2 is SVGAGI in the germline V gene. CDR3 size: 14 residues. J lost 3 bases, V lost 10 bases, and 6 bases had no gene match. The CDR3 protein is CATAGQGHTGELFF. In DNA form, the CDR3 reads TGTGCCACTGCTGGACAGGGGCACACCGGGGAGCTGTTTTTT.

The V gene is TRBV5-4, the J gene TRBJ2-7; 9 nucleotides match TRBD2. J gave up 10 bases and V 4 bases, and 15 bases lay outside the gene matches. The CDR3 covers 15 residues. Per the germline V gene, CDR1 is SGHNT and CDR2 is YYREEE (reference sequence). CDR3 sequence: CASSLFLAGAGSQYF. As DNA, the CDR3 is TGTGCCAGCAGCCTTTTTTTAGCGGGAGCAGGGTCCCAGTACTTC.

This clone was counted once. The chain joins TRBV11-2 to TRBJ2-2; TRBD2 might be the D (6 bases). CDR3 length equals 14 residues. Germline lookup yields CDR1 SGHAT and CDR2 FQNNGV. V lost 8 bases to trimming and J lost 3 bases, with 13 bases between them. The CDR3 DNA sequence: TGTGCCAGCCGAAAACTAGCTTACACCGGGGAGCTGTTTTTT. This encodes CASRKLAYTGELFF.

The gene calls are TRBV27 and TRBJ1-3, with 8 bases lining up with TRBD1. The CDR3 is 17 residues long. The V gene end was trimmed by 4 bases and the J gene end by 0 bases; junction bases not matched to a gene: 8. Germline-derived CDR1 and CDR2 are MNHEY and SMNVEV (reference sequence). The CDR3 here is CASSSRTGPNSGNTIYF. CDR3 nucleotide sequence: TGTGCCAGCAGTTCCCGGACAGGGCCGAACTCTGGAAACACCATATATTTT.

V usage is TRBV9 and J usage is TRBJ2-7; 7 bases are a match to TRBD1. This CDR3 region has 14 residues. The germline CDR1 and CDR2 sequences are SGDLS and YYNGEE. With 2 bases clipped from V and 0 bases from J, the junction kept 2 bases outside the gene matches. This chain's CDR3 is CASSVSGGSYEQYF. The CDR3 nucleotides are TGTGCCAGCAGCGTTTCAGGGGGCTCCTACGAGCAGTACTTC.

The chain combines TRBV5-1 with TRBJ1-2, with 9 bases identical to TRBD1. Germline V CDR1 and CDR2: SGHRS, YFSETQ. The V gene end was trimmed by 3 bases and the J gene end by 2 bases; junction bases not matched to a gene: 8. The length of the CDR3 is 16 residues. CDR3 nucleotide sequence: TGCGCCAGCAGCTCCGTACAGGGGGCTCCCAACTATGGCTACACCTTC. Its translation: CASSSVQGAPNYGYTF. Using reference TRBV5-1 and TRBJ1-2 for the parts outside the CDR3, the full variable domain is KAGVTQTPRYLIKTRGQQVTLSCSPISGHRSVSWYQQTPGQGLQFLFEYFSETQRNKGNFPGRFSGRQFSNSRSEMNVSTLELGDSALYLCASSSVQGAPNYGYTFGSGTRLTVV.

J is TRBJ2-1 and V is TRBV3-1 (or the pseudogene TRBV3-2); TRBD2 is a possible D gene (7 bases). The germline CDR1 and CDR2 sequences are LGHDT and YNNKEL (reference sequence). The germline V and J ends were trimmed by 2 bases and 7 bases, with 21 bases remaining between them. The CDR3 is 17 residues long. The CDR3 reads CASSQILVGGGGNEQFF. The CDR3 coding sequence is TGTGCCAGCAGCCAAATCCTCGTGGGGGGAGGGGGTAATGAGCAGTTCTTC.

In DNA form, the CDR3 reads TGCGCCAGCAGCTTAGGGTTAAGCGGGTACAATGAGCAGTTCTTC. Translated: CASSLGLSGYNEQFF. The V call is TRBV5-1, the J call TRBJ2-1; D is perhaps TRBD2 (6 bases). The V gene lost 2 bases and the J gene lost 4 bases, with 13 bases spanning the gap. This CDR3 is 15 amino acids long. The germline gives CDR1 SGHRS, CDR2 YFSETQ.

The CDR3 reads CASLESNEKLFF. In nucleotides, the CDR3 is TGTGCCAGCTTGGAGAGTAATGAAAAACTGTTTTTT. The rearrangement joins TRBV7-9 to TRBJ1-4; D gene unclear. This CDR3 is 12 amino acids long. CDR1 is SEHNR and CDR2 is FQNEAQ in the germline V gene (reference sequence). With 8 bases removed from V and 4 bases from J, the gap between germline ends came to 8 bases.

The genes are TRBV7-9 and TRBJ2-6; 9 bases map to TRBD2. The J segment lost 2 bases and the V segment lost 0 bases, leaving 8 bases of the junction unmatched. Germline lookup yields CDR1 SEHNR and CDR2 FQNEAQ (reference sequence). The CDR3 spans 19 residues. CDR3 in amino acids: CASSLARLAGRTGANVLTF. In DNA form, the CDR3 reads TGTGCCAGCAGCTTAGCAAGGCTAGCGGGAAGGACTGGGGCCAACGTCCTGACTTTC. Full variable domain (missing parts from reference TRBV7-9 and TRBJ2-6): DTGVSQNPRHKITKRGQNVTFRCDPISEHNRLYWYRQTLGQGPEFLTYFQNEAQLEKSRLLSDRFSAERPKGSFSTLEIQRTEQGDSAMYLCASSLARLAGRTGANVLTFGAGSRLTVL.

The chain recombines TRBV7-2 with TRBJ2-2; D call uncertain. The CDR3 is 14 residues long. V lost 4 bases to trimming and J lost 1 base, with 7 bases between them. Germline CDR1 SGHTA, CDR2 FQGNSA. CDR3: CASSSYMNTGELFF. The DNA for the CDR3 is TGTGCCAGCAGCTCCTATATGAACACCGGGGAGCTGTTTTTT.

The chain links TRBV24-1 to TRBJ2-1; 13 bases are shared with TRBD2. This CDR3 spans 15 amino acids. Trimming took 3 bases from V and 10 from J; bases not matched to a gene: 5. The germline gives CDR1 KGHDR, CDR2 SFDVKD. The CDR3 spells CATSDGLAGAGEQFF. DNA for the CDR3: TGTGCCACCAGTGATGGACTAGCGGGAGCGGGCGAGCAGTTCTTC.

The chain has TRBV5-1 and TRBJ2-5; 7 bases fit TRBD1. Germline CDR1 reads SGHRS; CDR2 reads YFSETQ. The CDR3 runs 15 residues. V shed 4 bases and J 3 bases; nucleotides not matched to a gene: 9. The CDR3 reads CASSHGTVDKETQYF. The CDR3 DNA is TGCGCCAGCAGCCACGGGACAGTAGATAAAGAGACCCAGTACTTC.

The chain couples TRBV19 to TRBJ2-2, with D perhaps TRBD2 (5 bases). V lost 6 bases and J lost 4, with 18 bases in between. The CDR3 extends over 16 amino acids. CDR1 and CDR2 (germline): LNHDA, SQIVND (reference sequence). The CDR3 DNA sequence: TGTGCCAGTAGCCCCAAGACTACCCGGGGCACCGGGGAGCTGTTTTTT. Translation: CASSPKTTRGTGELFF.

The genes are TRBV28 and TRBJ1-5; D possibly corresponds to TRBD1 (5 bases). V was shortened by 6 bases and J by 0 bases, with 12 bases between the two germline ends. The CDR3 is 15 residues long. Germline V gene lookup returns CDR1 MDHEN and CDR2 SYDVKM. DNA for the CDR3: TGTGCCAGCAGCCCTTGGGGGGATAGCAATCAGCCCCAGCATTTT. The encoded protein is CASSPWGDSNQPQHF.

The rearrangement joins TRBV4-3 to TRBJ2-3; TRBD2 agrees at 8 bases. Unmatched junction bases numbered 3, after V lost 4 bases and J lost 0 bases. The germline gives CDR1 LGHNA, CDR2 YSLEER. The CDR3 has 15 amino acids. CDR3 bases: TGCGCCAGCAGCCTCTCTAGCGGGAGCACAGATACGCAGTATTTT. Amino acid sequence: CASSLSSGSTDTQYF.